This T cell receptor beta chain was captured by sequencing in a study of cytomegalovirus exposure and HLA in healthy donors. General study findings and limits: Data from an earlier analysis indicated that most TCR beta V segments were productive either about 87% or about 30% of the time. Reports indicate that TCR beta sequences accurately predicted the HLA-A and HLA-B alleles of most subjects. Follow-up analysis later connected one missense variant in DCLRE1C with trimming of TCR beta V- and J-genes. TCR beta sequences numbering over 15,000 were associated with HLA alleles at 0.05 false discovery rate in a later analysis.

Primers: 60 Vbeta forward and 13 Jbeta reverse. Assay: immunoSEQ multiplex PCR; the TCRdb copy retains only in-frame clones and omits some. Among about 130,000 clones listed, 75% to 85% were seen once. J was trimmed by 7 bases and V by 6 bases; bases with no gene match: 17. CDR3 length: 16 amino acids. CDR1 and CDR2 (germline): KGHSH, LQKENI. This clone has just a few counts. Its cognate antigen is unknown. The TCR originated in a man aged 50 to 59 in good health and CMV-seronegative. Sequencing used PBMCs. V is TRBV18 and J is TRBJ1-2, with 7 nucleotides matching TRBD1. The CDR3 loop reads CASSPSTRGQPIGYTF. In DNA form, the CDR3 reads TGTGCCAGCTCTCCCTCGACCAGGGGACAGCCTATTGGCTACACCTTC.